This T cell receptor (beta chain) appears in the sequencing data of a study of T cell responses to AZD1222 COVID-19 vaccine. Profiled with immunoSEQ multiplex PCR; TCRdb holds only in-frame clones, not every one. Of tens of thousands of clones in the sample, approximately 80% are singletons; the top ten hold roughly 5.2%. Pooled samples include second doses given at about 4 or 12 weeks. This CDR3 is 14 amino acids long. V lost 4 bases and J 7 bases, leaving 13 bases between the germline ends. The V gene's germline CDR1 is KGHSH and CDR2 LQKENI. Study-level points and caveats: Donors were largely white British and mainly female; clonal diversity was possibly underestimated. After the peak T cell response, and only then, were repertoires sampled. Spike-specific TCR breadth and depth went up after people got two AZD1222 doses.

The count of this clone is one. Its antigen remains unknown. The rearrangement joins TRBV18 to TRBJ1-4; maybe TRBD1 (6 bases). The source was peripheral blood, collected 28 days after the second AZD1222 dose. The source is an adult who received the AZD1222 COVID-19 vaccine. CDR3 DNA: TGTGCCAGCTCACAGGCAGGGGCAGCTGAAAAACTGTTTTTT. Amino acid sequence: CASSQAGAAEKLFF.